These 29 T cell receptor beta chains were all obtained from the same sample, sequenced in a study of cytomegalovirus exposure and HLA in healthy donors. The PCR was carried out with 60 Vbeta primers and 13 Jbeta primers. Produced via immunoSEQ multiplex PCR; TCRdb's table is partial and in-frame only. Of around 100,000 clones in the sample, 76% were seen once. Sequences were obtained from PBMCs. The receptors come from a woman between 18 and 29 years old in good health and CMV-seropositive.

This clone showed up just a few times. This chain joins TRBV28 and TRBJ1-1; 8 nucleotides align to TRBD1. The CDR3 extends over 15 amino acids. Germline V gene data show CDR1 as MDHEN and CDR2 as SYDVKM. The V segment lost 3 bases and the J segment 5 bases; nucleotides outside the gene matches: 8. CDR3 nucleotide sequence: TGTGCCAGCAGTTTCCGGACAGGGTTGGGGACTGAAGCTTTCTTT. This sequence encodes CASSFRTGLGTEAFF.

This chain uses TRBV25-1 with TRBJ1-4, with 8 nucleotides matching TRBD1. The germline gives CDR1 MGHDK, CDR2 SYGVNS. The CDR3 runs to 16 residues. The J segment lost 8 bases and the V segment lost 0 bases, leaving 8 bases of the junction unmatched. In DNA form, the CDR3 reads TGTGCCAGCAGTGAATACGGGCAGGGGGCATGGGAAAAACTGTTTTTT. Protein: CASSEYGQGAWEKLFF.

This clone was seen once. This chain connects TRBV2 to TRBJ1-1, with D hard to call. Germline V gene lookup returns CDR1 SNHLY and CDR2 FYNNEI. Trimming took off 2 bases at V and 3 bases at J, with 4 bases between the two ends. The CDR3 is 12 amino acids. This CDR3 reads CASSEHYTEAFF. The CDR3 DNA is TGTGCCAGCAGTGAACACTACACTGAAGCTTTCTTT.

The rearrangement links TRBV6-1 to TRBJ2-7; D not resolved. Looked up from germline, CDR1 is MNHNS and CDR2 is SASEGT. The CDR3 has 14 residues. The V end lost 6 bases, the J end lost 2 bases, and 14 bases lay between the germline ends. In nucleotides, the CDR3 is TGTGCCAGCAGCCCCACGAGGAACACCTACGAGCAGTACTTC. Translation gives CASSPTRNTYEQYF.

This chain links TRBV30 with TRBJ2-7; 7 nucleotides align to TRBD1. The CDR3 extends over 15 amino acids. The J segment lost 2 bases and the V segment lost 2 bases, leaving 9 bases of the junction unmatched. CDR1 is GTSNPN and CDR2 is SVGIG in the germline V gene (reference sequence). The CDR3 protein is CAWSSTGQRPYEQYF. DNA for the CDR3: TGTGCCTGGAGTAGTACGGGACAGCGGCCCTACGAGCAGTACTTC.

The chain recombines TRBV27 with TRBJ2-3, with D maybe TRBD1 (6 bases). Germline V gives CDR1 MNHEY, CDR2 SMNVEV (reference sequence). Trimming shortened V by 5 bases and J by 6 bases, and 18 bases separated the two germline ends. The CDR3 totals 15 residues. In nucleotides, the CDR3 is TGTGCCAGCAGTCGACAGGAGGCATCGGGGGATACGCAGTATTTT. Its protein product is CASSRQEASGDTQYF.

The chain links TRBV5-4 to TRBJ2-5, with a weak D call TRBD1 (6 bases). CDR1 and CDR2 (germline): SGHNT, YYREEE (reference sequence). Trimming shortened V by 4 bases and J by 5 bases, and 15 bases separated the two germline ends. The CDR3 is 14 residues long. The CDR3 spells CASSHLSQGETQYF. The CDR3 coding sequence is TGTGCCAGCAGCCACTTATCCCAGGGGGAGACCCAGTACTTC.

V gene TRBV6-5 combines with J gene TRBJ2-3, with 7 bases matching TRBD2. Germline V lookup: CDR1 MNHEY, CDR2 SVGAGI. V was pared by 6 bases and J by 7 bases, with 13 bases of the junction left unmatched. CDR3 length equals 15 residues. CDR3: CASRKNLGLPNTQYF. For the CDR3, the DNA is TGTGCCAGCAGGAAGAACCTGGGACTACCTAATACGCAGTATTTT.

This chain links TRBV9 with TRBJ2-3, with TRBD2 matching over 12 bases. Trimming removed 7 bases from V and 0 bases from J; junction bases left unmatched: 0. Looked up from germline, CDR1 is SGDLS and CDR2 is YYNGEE. The CDR3 is 14 amino acids. This CDR3 reads CASGTSGSTDTQYF. CDR3 bases: TGTGCCAGCGGGACTAGCGGGAGCACAGATACGCAGTATTTT. Full variable domain (missing parts from reference TRBV9 and TRBJ2-3): DSGVTQTPKHLITATGQRVTLRCSPRSGDLSVYWYQQSLDQGLQFLIQYYNGEERAKGNILERFSAQQFPDLHSELNLSSLELGDSALYFCASGTSGSTDTQYFGPGTRLTVL.

The chain recombines TRBV19 with TRBJ1-4; the D gene is possibly TRBD1 (6 bases). The CDR3 extends over 17 amino acids. With 6 bases removed from V and 0 bases from J, the gap between germline ends came to 17 bases. The germline V gene has CDR1 LNHDA and CDR2 SQIVND (reference sequence). The CDR3 sequence: CASSFFLDRATNEKLFF. The CDR3 nucleotides read TGTGCCAGTAGCTTTTTCCTGGACAGAGCAACTAATGAAAAACTGTTTTTT.

The chain carries TRBV6-5 and TRBJ1-2; the match to TRBD1 covers 9 bases. CDR1 is MNHEY and CDR2 is SVGAGI in the germline V gene. The CDR3 runs to 14 residues. J was trimmed by 5 bases and V by 4 bases; bases with no gene match: 5. As DNA, the CDR3 is TGTGCCAGCAGTTCCGGACAGGGGTCTTATGGCTACACCTTC. This sequence encodes CASSSGQGSYGYTF.

The chain is built from TRBV15 and TRBJ2-1, with 8 bases that match TRBD2. The CDR3 has 16 residues. V was pared by 5 bases and J by 0 bases, with 6 bases of the junction left unmatched. The germline V gene has CDR1 LNHNV and CDR2 YYDKDF (reference sequence). The CDR3 DNA reads TGTGCCACCAGCGGCCAGCGGGAGCTCTCCTACAATGAGCAGTTCTTC. It encodes CATSGQRELSYNEQFF.

V gene TRBV28 combines with J gene TRBJ2-1; TRBD1 agrees at 9 bases. V dropped 3 bases and J dropped 9; count of bases not matched to a gene: 3. Germline V gene data show CDR1 as MDHEN and CDR2 as SYDVKM. The CDR3 loop spans 13 amino acids. CDR3 coding DNA: TGTGCCAGCAGTTTGGCACAGGGGGCTGAGCAGTTCTTC. It codes for CASSLAQGAEQFF. The whole variable domain, filled in from reference TRBV28 and TRBJ2-1, reads DVKVTQSSRYLVKRTGEKVFLECVQDMDHENMFWYRQDPGLGLRLIYFSYDVKMKEKGDIPEGYSVSREKKERFSLILESASTNQTSMYLCASSLAQGAEQFFGPGTRLTVL.

This rearrangement joins TRBV30 to TRBJ2-1; D perhaps matches TRBD2 (5 bases). CDR3 length equals 14 residues. Trimming took off 3 bases at V and 8 bases at J, with 17 bases between the two ends. The V gene's germline CDR1 is GTSNPN and CDR2 SVGIG (reference sequence). CDR3 region: CAWRTPLDYYEQFF. The CDR3 bases are TGTGCCTGGAGGACCCCACTAGATTATTATGAGCAGTTCTTC.

The V call is TRBV28, the J call TRBJ2-7; TRBD2 agrees at 8 bases. CDR1 is MDHEN and CDR2 is SYDVKM in the germline V gene. The length of the CDR3 is 16 residues. Trimming removed 5 bases from V and 2 bases from J; junction bases left unmatched: 11. The CDR3 spells CASSPREGRGPYEQYF. The CDR3 DNA sequence: TGTGCCAGCAGTCCCCGGGAGGGGCGGGGACCCTACGAGCAGTACTTC.

The DNA for the CDR3 is TGCGCCAGCAGCCCCTCCGTGATAGCGGGACCCGGGGAGCTGTTTTTT. As protein: CASSPSVIAGPGELFF. The chain has TRBV10-1 and TRBJ2-2; 8 positions match TRBD2. The CDR3 is made up of 16 amino acids. Germline assignment: CDR1 WNHNN and CDR2 SYGVQD (reference sequence). Trimming took 6 bases from V and 6 from J; bases not matched to a gene: 12.

This clone occurred once. The chain carries TRBV9 and TRBJ2-5; TRBD2 agrees at 9 bases. V lost 0 bases and J lost 2; bases outside the gene matches: 8. The CDR3 runs to 17 residues. Germline CDR1 is SGDLS and CDR2 is YYNGEE. In DNA, the CDR3 is TGTGCCAGCAGCGTAGGGGCAGTGACTAGCGGTCAAGAGACCCAGTACTTC. It is translated as CASSVGAVTSGQETQYF.

This clone has only a few counts. This rearrangement joins TRBV7-9 to TRBJ1-2; a possible D gene is TRBD1 (5 bases). There are 13 residues in the CDR3. Germline lookup yields CDR1 SEHNR and CDR2 FQNEAQ (reference sequence). The ends were cut back, 2 bases at V and 7 bases at J, with 11 bases in the middle. The CDR3, as DNA: TGTGCCAGCAGCTTAAATGGGGCGAGTGGCTACACCTTC. This codes for CASSLNGASGYTF.

V usage is TRBV6-5 and J usage is TRBJ2-4; 7 positions agree with TRBD1. The ends lost 6 bases at V and 0 bases at J; junction bases unmatched: 2. The CDR3 length is 14 residues. Germline CDR1 reads MNHEY; CDR2 reads SVGAGI. The CDR3 coding sequence is TGTGCCAGCAGAAGACAGGGAGCCAAAAACATTCAGTACTTC. Its translation is CASRRQGAKNIQYF.

The V call is TRBV28, the J call TRBJ1-5; TRBD1 aligns across 8 bases. This CDR3 comprises 15 residues. The ends lost 4 bases at V and 2 bases at J; junction bases unmatched: 4. Germline assignment: CDR1 MDHEN and CDR2 SYDVKM. DNA of the CDR3: TGTGCCAGCAGTTCCCCGGGACAGGGCAATCAGCCCCAGCATTTT. This encodes CASSSPGQGNQPQHF.

On this clone: The same CDR3 also results from other DNA sequences found in this sample. The chain links TRBV27 to TRBJ2-5, with a weak D call TRBD1 (6 bases). V was cut by 6 bases and J by 5 bases, with 13 bases left in between. CDR3 length: 13 residues. Germline CDR1 reads MNHEY; CDR2 reads SMNVEV (reference sequence). CDR3 sequence (DNA): TGTGCCAGCAGCGGCACAGGGTGGGAGACCCAGTACTTC. It specifies CASSGTGWETQYF.

The chain carries TRBV6-5 and TRBJ1-3, with D possibly matching TRBD1 (5 bases). V shed 3 bases and J shed 4 bases, with 13 bases lying between them. The CDR3 runs 15 residues. Germline-derived CDR1 and CDR2 are MNHEY and SVGAGI. CDR3 protein: CASSYRTPRGNTIYF. In DNA form, the CDR3 reads TGTGCCAGCAGTTATAGGACACCGAGGGGAAACACCATATATTTT.

The rearrangement joins TRBV30 to TRBJ2-7, with 9 bases that match TRBD2. Germline V lookup: CDR1 GTSNPN, CDR2 SVGIG (reference sequence). The length of the CDR3 is 14 residues. V gave up 5 bases and J gave up 3 bases; unmatched junction bases: 8. In nucleotides, the CDR3 is TGTGCCTGGCATAGGACTAGCGCAGACTACGAGCAGTACTTC. Its protein is CAWHRTSADYEQYF.

V usage is TRBV6-1 and J usage is TRBJ1-5, with D tentatively TRBD1 (5 bases). The germline gives CDR1 MNHNS, CDR2 SASEGT. V lost 6 bases to trimming and J lost 5 bases, with 17 bases between them. This CDR3 is 15 amino acids long. The CDR3 region is CASSSLGGRDQPQHF. The CDR3 DNA sequence: TGTGCCAGCAGCTCCCTCGGGGGGAGAGATCAGCCCCAGCATTTT.

This clone is categorized as medium-sized. The chain carries TRBV6-1 and TRBJ2-4; the D gene is possibly TRBD2 (5 bases). V lost 1 base and J 8 bases, leaving 15 bases between the germline ends. The CDR3 contains 15 residues. Looked up from germline, CDR1 is MNHNS and CDR2 is SASEGT. CDR3 bases: TGTGCCAGCAGTGAAGTTTCCGGGGATCTGGACATTCAGTACTTC. Translated, it gives CASSEVSGDLDIQYF.

This chain links TRBV5-6 with TRBJ1-2, with TRBD1 identical over 7 bases. The CDR3 is made up of 14 amino acids. The junction had 5 bases not matched to a gene; V was cut back by 2 bases and J by 4 bases. Germline V gene sequence: CDR1 SGHDT, CDR2 YYEEEE. Here the CDR3 DNA reads TGTGCCAGCAGCTTCCAGGGACAGACCTATGGCTACACCTTC. Amino acid sequence: CASSFQGQTYGYTF.

V is TRBV27 and J is TRBJ1-2, with a tentative D call TRBD1 (6 bases). CDR1 is MNHEY and CDR2 is SMNVEV in the germline V gene (reference sequence). The CDR3 is 13 amino acids. Trimming left V 3 bases short and J 6 bases short, with 11 bases between. CDR3 nucleotide sequence: TGTGCCAGCAGTTTTCAGGGGAGGGATGGCTACACCTTC. Protein sequence: CASSFQGRDGYTF.

This rearrangement joins TRBV5-1 to TRBJ2-7; 8 bases agree with TRBD2. This CDR3 region has 14 residues. Germline V gives CDR1 SGHRS, CDR2 YFSETQ. V lost 2 bases to trimming and J lost 5 bases; unmatched junction nucleotides: 6. The CDR3 is CASSFPSGGNEQYF. The CDR3 DNA sequence: TGCGCCAGCAGCTTCCCAAGCGGGGGAAACGAGCAGTACTTC.

This chain uses TRBV19 with TRBJ2-1; 8 nucleotides agree with TRBD2. Trimming at V came to 0 bases and at J to 2 bases, leaving 3 bases not matched to a gene. This CDR3 is built from 16 residues. Germline V gene data show CDR1 as LNHDA and CDR2 as SQIVND (reference sequence). The CDR3 region is CASSIDHSGAYNEQFF. For the CDR3, the DNA is TGTGCCAGTAGTATAGATCATAGCGGGGCCTACAATGAGCAGTTCTTC.